One sample yielded the 32 T cell receptor beta chains listed below, sequenced in a study of blood T cell repertoires in COVID-19. Some clones are missing from TCRdb's copy, which holds only in-frame ones; the method was immunoSEQ multiplex PCR. The sample has around 130,000 clones; over 80% are singletons. What was sequenced was peripheral blood. The receptors stem from a man between 65 and 85 years old with acute or convalescent COVID-19.

This chain uses TRBV6-5 with TRBJ1-2, with D tentatively TRBD1 (5 bases). Germline V gives CDR1 MNHEY, CDR2 SVGAGI. V was clipped by 2 bases and J by 6 bases, with 16 bases between them. The CDR3 sequence is 15 residues long. The CDR3 loop reads CASSYTAGREDGYTF. CDR3 coding DNA: TGTGCCAGCAGTTACACGGCAGGGCGGGAGGATGGCTACACCTTC.

V is TRBV4-1 and J is TRBJ1-4; D not resolved. Germline-derived CDR1 and CDR2 are MGHRA and YSYEKL. V dropped 4 bases and J dropped 8 bases, with 20 bases sitting between them. The CDR3 sequence is 16 residues long. This chain's CDR3 is CASSRRWAGSLEKLFF. The CDR3 DNA reads as TGCGCCAGCAGCCGGAGGTGGGCGGGGTCCCTGGAAAAACTGTTTTTT.

The CDR3 DNA reads as TGTGCCAGCAGTGCCAGCTCCTACGAGCAGTACTTC. Its protein product is CASSASSYEQYF. The V and J genes are TRBV2 and TRBJ2-7, with D unclear. This CDR3 is 12 amino acids long. Looked up from germline, CDR1 is SNHLY and CDR2 is FYNNEI. Trimming removed 4 bases at V and 0 bases at J, with 4 bases between. Together with reference TRBV2 and TRBJ2-7, the CDR3 gives the full variable domain: EPEVTQTPSHQVTQMGQEVILRCVPISNHLYFYWYRQILGQKVEFLVSFYNNEISEKSEIFDDQFSVERPDGSNFTLKIRSTKLEDSAMYFCASSASSYEQYFGPGTRLTVT.

This clone was seen at least ten times. The rearrangement uses TRBV6-1 and TRBJ2-3; 10 positions agree with TRBD1. The V gene end was trimmed by 2 bases and the J gene end by 4 bases; junction bases not matched to a gene: 3. CDR1 is MNHNS, CDR2 SASEGT, per germline. CDR3 size: 15 residues. DNA for the CDR3: TGTGCCAGCAGTGAAAGGACAGGGGGAGCAGATACGCAGTATTTT. Amino acid sequence: CASSERTGGADTQYF.

This chain joins TRBV2 and TRBJ1-6; tentative D call: TRBD1 (5 bases). CDR1 and CDR2 (germline): SNHLY, FYNNEI. The CDR3 spans 15 residues. Trimming left V 7 bases short and J 7 bases short, with 17 bases between. DNA of the CDR3: TGTGCCAGCAATCTAAGGGGAGGCGTGAATTCACCCCTCCACTTT. Amino acid sequence: CASNLRGGVNSPLHF.

This chain joins TRBV5-4 and TRBJ1-2, with D tentatively TRBD1 (6 bases). In germline, CDR1 is SGHNT, CDR2 YYREEE (reference sequence). The CDR3 covers 15 residues. V was clipped by 5 bases and J by 5 bases, with 19 bases between them. CDR3 bases: TGTGCCAGCAGAAAACAGGGCATCCTGGGGTATGGCTACACCTTC. It encodes CASRKQGILGYGYTF. The entire variable domain, with the rest obtained from reference TRBV5-4 and TRBJ1-2, is as follows: ETGVTQSPTHLIKTRGQQVTLRCSSQSGHNTVSWYQQALGQGPQFIFQYYREEENGRGNFPPRFSGLQFPNYSSELNVNALELDDSALYLCASRKQGILGYGYTFGSGTRLTVV.

The V and J genes are TRBV28 and TRBJ1-1; D is possibly TRBD1 (6 bases). Germline values: CDR1 MDHEN, CDR2 SYDVKM. This CDR3 is built from 19 residues. V was pared by 3 bases and J by 5 bases, with 28 bases between. In DNA form, the CDR3 reads TGTGCCAGCAGTTTTTTGGGATCCGGGACATTGGGTTTTGGGACTGAAGCTTTCTTT. It specifies CASSFLGSGTLGFGTEAFF.

The gene calls are TRBV19 and TRBJ2-3; D perhaps matches TRBD1 (6 bases). This CDR3 has 18 residues. The germline V gene has CDR1 LNHDA and CDR2 SQIVND (reference sequence). V was pared by 3 bases and J by 0 bases, with 19 bases between. The CDR3 loop is CASSMSVRGHPSTDTQYF. CDR3 bases: TGTGCCAGTAGTATGAGTGTCAGGGGACACCCTAGCACAGATACGCAGTATTTT.

The CDR3 nucleotides are TGTGCCATCAGTGAGTCGTCTCGGGTGACTAATGAAAAACTGTTTTTT. It specifies CAISESSRVTNEKLFF. V gene TRBV10-3 combines with J gene TRBJ1-4, with D unresolved. This CDR3 is built from 16 residues. Trimming took 0 bases from V and 2 from J, leaving 10 bases between them. CDR1 is ENHRY, CDR2 SYGVKD, per germline.

The V gene is TRBV9, the J gene TRBJ1-2; possibly TRBD1 for D (5 bases). Trimming left V 2 bases short and J 1 base short, with 9 bases between. The CDR3 is 14 amino acids. CDR1 and CDR2 (germline): SGDLS, YYNGEE. CDR3 nucleotide sequence: TGTGCCAGCAGCGTCGGGGGAGTTAACTATGGCTACACCTTC. Its translation: CASSVGGVNYGYTF.

This clone has a handful of counts. The V and J genes are TRBV9 and TRBJ1-2; the D is unclear. CDR3 length equals 12 residues. Germline lookup yields CDR1 SGDLS and CDR2 YYNGEE. The V gene lost 1 base and the J gene lost 4 bases, with 5 bases spanning the gap. CDR3 nucleotide sequence: TGTGCCAGCAGCGTAACATCCTATGGCTACACCTTC. Translation gives CASSVTSYGYTF.

This clone was recorded many times. This chain links TRBV15 with TRBJ2-1, with TRBD2 matching over 12 bases. Trimming cost V 2 bases and J 5 bases; bases outside gene matches: 7. Looked up from germline, CDR1 is LNHNV and CDR2 is YYDKDF (reference sequence). The CDR3 totals 17 residues. CDR3 sequence (DNA): TGTGCCACCAGCAGACCTTCTAGCGGGGGGGCCAACAATGAGCAGTTCTTC. Translation: CATSRPSSGGANNEQFF. The full variable domain, rest sourced from reference TRBV15 and TRBJ2-1, is DAMVIQNPRYQVTQFGKPVTLSCSQTLNHNVMYWYQQKSSQAPKLLFHYYDKDFNNEADTPDNFQSRRPNTSFCFLDIRSPGLGDTAMYLCATSRPSSGGANNEQFFGPGTRLTVL.

The chain employs TRBV27 and TRBJ1-2; 9 nucleotides align to TRBD1. Unmatched junction bases numbered 9, after V lost 3 bases and J lost 1 base. The CDR3 has 17 residues. Germline CDR1 and CDR2: MNHEY and SMNVEV (reference sequence). The CDR3 loop reads CASSFWGQGPRNYGYTF. Written as DNA, the CDR3 is TGTGCCAGCAGTTTTTGGGGACAGGGTCCTCGTAACTATGGCTACACCTTC.

CDR3 loop: CASSPSLGSGNTIYF. For the CDR3, the DNA is TGTGCCAGCAGCCCCAGTCTCGGGTCGGGAAACACCATATATTTT. J is TRBJ1-3 and V is TRBV7-9; D remains unclear. Germline lookup yields CDR1 SEHNR and CDR2 FQNEAQ (reference sequence). This CDR3 comprises 15 residues. V was shortened by 5 bases and J by 4 bases, with 15 bases between the two germline ends. The whole variable domain, filled in from reference TRBV7-9 and TRBJ1-3, reads DTGVSQNPRHKITKRGQNVTFRCDPISEHNRLYWYRQTLGQGPEFLTYFQNEAQLEKSRLLSDRFSAERPKGSFSTLEIQRTEQGDSAMYLCASSPSLGSGNTIYFGEGSWLTVV.

The gene calls are TRBV4-2 and TRBJ1-1; D gene unclear. Germline V gene sequence: CDR1 LGHNA, CDR2 YNFKEQ. Trimming took 4 bases from V and 1 from J, leaving 7 bases between them. The CDR3 contains 13 residues. The CDR3 bases are TGTGCCAGCAGCCTCCCCTCGAACACTGAAGCTTTCTTT. This gives the protein CASSLPSNTEAFF.

V gene TRBV2 combines with J gene TRBJ1-1; 8 nucleotides agree with TRBD1. From germline, CDR1 is SNHLY and CDR2 FYNNEI. The trim removed 6 bases at V and 5 bases at J, leaving 8 bases unmatched. The CDR3 runs 14 residues. The CDR3 loop reads CASRAGQGVTEAFF. The CDR3 DNA follows: TGTGCCAGCAGGGCCGGACAGGGAGTGACTGAAGCTTTCTTT.

The chain's CDR3 is CASREDRAYEQYF. Here the CDR3 DNA reads TGTGCCAGCAGGGAGGACAGGGCCTACGAGCAGTACTTC. The rearrangement joins TRBV2 to TRBJ2-7, with 8 bases lining up with TRBD1. V lost 6 bases and J lost 2; bases outside the gene matches: 3. This CDR3 has 13 residues. Germline V CDR1 and CDR2: SNHLY, FYNNEI.

The gene calls are TRBV2 and TRBJ1-1; 7 positions agree with TRBD1. The CDR3 totals 15 residues. Germline V gene data show CDR1 as SNHLY and CDR2 as FYNNEI. V lost 6 bases to trimming and J lost 1 base; unmatched junction nucleotides: 8. DNA of the CDR3: TGTGCCAGCAGGCTCCTGGGACAGACGAACACTGAAGCTTTCTTT. Translation: CASRLLGQTNTEAFF.

The sample holds a few counts of this clone. This rearrangement joins TRBV7-3 to TRBJ2-2; D possibly corresponds to TRBD2 (5 bases). There are 17 residues in the CDR3. The V end was cut by 3 bases, the J end by 1 base, with 15 bases between. Germline loops: CDR1 SGHTA, CDR2 FQGTGA. The DNA for the CDR3 is TGTGCCAGCAGCTTCCTCGGCGGGTCAGTGAACACCGGGGAGCTGTTTTTT. This gives the protein CASSFLGGSVNTGELFF.

This clone has only one observation. This chain links TRBV28 with TRBJ2-1; 10 bases are shared with TRBD2. Germline V gene data show CDR1 as MDHEN and CDR2 as SYDVKM. The length of the CDR3 is 15 residues. J gave up 2 bases and V 10 bases, and 8 bases lay outside the gene matches. The CDR3 DNA is TGTGCCACTAGAAAGAGCGGGGGGGCCTACAATGAGCAGTTCTTC. Translation gives CATRKSGGAYNEQFF.

The CDR3 DNA sequence: TGTGCCAGCAGCCAAGATCTGGCAGTCCCCACAGATACGCAGTATTTT. Translating it yields CASSQDLAVPTDTQYF. The V and J genes are TRBV4-2 and TRBJ2-3; the D is unclear. This CDR3 region has 16 residues. V shed 0 bases and J shed 2 bases, with 12 bases lying between them. Germline V gives CDR1 LGHNA, CDR2 YNFKEQ.

The chain carries TRBV30 and TRBJ1-3, with 8 nucleotides matching TRBD1. The germline V gene encodes CDR1 GTSNPN and CDR2 SVGIG (reference sequence). This CDR3 comprises 16 residues. Trimming at V came to 0 bases and at J to 8 bases, leaving 12 bases not matched to a gene. This CDR3 is CAWSVGTGGIGDTIYF. The CDR3 DNA reads as TGTGCCTGGAGTGTAGGAACAGGGGGTATAGGGGACACCATATATTTT.

V gene TRBV7-2 combines with J gene TRBJ2-7; D may be TRBD2 (5 bases). This CDR3 spans 14 amino acids. The germline V gene has CDR1 SGHTA and CDR2 FQGNSA. V was shortened by 1 base and J by 3 bases, with 10 bases between the two germline ends. For the CDR3, the DNA is TGTGCCAGCAGCTTAGAGGGCCGGGGCTACGAGCAGTACTTC. Translated: CASSLEGRGYEQYF.

The V call is TRBV28, the J call TRBJ1-2; 7 bases map to TRBD1. J lost 4 bases, V lost 8 bases, and 10 bases had no gene match. Germline CDR1 MDHEN, CDR2 SYDVKM. This CDR3 has 14 amino acids. CDR3 in DNA: TGTGCCAGCTCCCCAGGGGGGCGCACCTATGGCTACACCTTC. It translates to CASSPGGRTYGYTF.

Note on this clone: Other DNA sequences from this sample encode an identical CDR3 as well. The chain uses TRBV9 and TRBJ2-1; 7 nucleotides agree with TRBD1. Germline lookup yields CDR1 SGDLS and CDR2 YYNGEE. This CDR3 has 15 residues. With 0 bases clipped from V and 0 bases from J, the junction kept 0 bases outside the gene matches. For the CDR3, the DNA is TGTGCCAGCAGCGTAGCAGGGGGCTCCTACAATGAGCAGTTCTTC. It is translated as CASSVAGGSYNEQFF.

The chain couples TRBV29-1 to TRBJ2-2; TRBD1 might be the D (5 bases). Germline values: CDR1 SQVTM, CDR2 ANQGSEA. The CDR3 is 14 amino acids. The germline V and J ends were trimmed by 5 bases and 6 bases, with 16 bases remaining between them. Written as DNA, the CDR3 is TGCAGCGTTAGGCCAGGACAATCCGCCGGGGAGCTGTTTTTT. Protein product: CSVRPGQSAGELFF.

The chain is built from TRBV27 and TRBJ1-1, with D maybe TRBD1 (5 bases). Germline V lookup: CDR1 MNHEY, CDR2 SMNVEV (reference sequence). The V gene lost 5 bases and the J gene lost 1 base, with 11 bases spanning the gap. This CDR3 has 14 amino acids. The CDR3 protein is CASSIQGRNTEAFF. CDR3 nucleotide sequence: TGTGCCAGCAGTATCCAGGGTCGGAACACTGAAGCTTTCTTT.

The rearrangement joins TRBV18 to TRBJ1-1; D uncertain. Germline lookup yields CDR1 KGHSH and CDR2 LQKENI. The V end lost 3 bases, the J end lost 0 bases, and 14 bases lay between the germline ends. The CDR3 length is 16 residues. Here the CDR3 reads CASSPQRGTLNTEAFF. The CDR3 DNA is TGTGCCAGCTCACCCCAGAGAGGAACCTTGAACACTGAAGCTTTCTTT.

The chain couples TRBV12-5 to TRBJ1-5; D is ambiguous. V lost 6 bases to trimming and J lost 5 bases, with 11 bases between them. Germline V lookup: CDR1 LGHNT, CDR2 FRNRAP. The CDR3 has 13 amino acids. CDR3 amino acids: CASGGTGYQPQHF. DNA for the CDR3: TGTGCTAGTGGGGGAACGGGGTATCAGCCCCAGCATTTT. The whole variable domain, filled in from reference TRBV12-5 and TRBJ1-5, reads DARVTQTPRHKVTEMGQEVTMRCQPILGHNTVFWYRQTMMQGLELLAYFRNRAPLDDSGMPKDRFSAEMPDATLATLKIQPSEPRDSAVYFCASGGTGYQPQHFGDGTRLSIL.

The genes are TRBV7-3 and TRBJ2-3, with 10 bases lining up with TRBD1. There are 16 residues in the CDR3. Germline values: CDR1 SGHTA, CDR2 FQGTGA. The ends lost 1 base at V and 6 bases at J; junction bases unmatched: 7. The DNA for the CDR3 is TGTGCCAGCAGCTTAATGGGACAGGGGATATCGGATACGCAGTATTTT. It codes for CASSLMGQGISDTQYF.

The V gene is TRBV4-1, the J gene TRBJ1-3, with TRBD1 matching over 9 bases. Per germline, CDR1 MGHRA and CDR2 YSYEKL. The CDR3 contains 17 residues. V lost 1 base, J lost 0 bases, and 4 bases stayed unmatched. The CDR3 reads CASSQGGDRVSGNTIYF. CDR3 bases: TGCGCCAGCAGCCAAGGTGGGGACAGGGTCTCTGGAAACACCATATATTTT.

The chain employs TRBV6-5 and TRBJ2-7, with TRBD1 matching over 7 bases. Trimming took 6 bases from V and 3 from J; bases not matched to a gene: 5. The CDR3 runs to 13 residues. The germline CDR1 and CDR2 sequences are MNHEY and SVGAGI. The CDR3 protein is CASRGQSLYEQYF. The CDR3, as DNA: TGTGCCAGCAGGGGACAGAGCCTCTACGAGCAGTACTTC.